The clone carrying this TCR beta chain was seen ten or more times. This record belongs to a study of neurological immune-mediated disorders. Per the germline V gene, CDR1 is SGHRS and CDR2 is YFSETQ. This CDR3 is 14 amino acids long. After removal of 4 bases from V and 10 bases from J, the junction contained 9 bases not matched to a gene. Via MiXCR, TCRdb re-called the 5' RACE reads, giving one row per CDR3 protein. Of 84,000 or so distinct CDR3 sequences detected, about 9.4% appear once; the ten largest clones hold roughly 2%. The TCR sequence derives from a middle-aged man in good health. Source material: PBMCs. V usage is TRBV5-1 and J usage is TRBJ2-1, with TRBD2 matching over 9 bases. Here the CDR3 DNA reads TGCGCCAGCAGCCAAGCAGCGGGGGGAGACGAGCAGTTCTTC. This gives the protein CASSQAAGGDEQFF.